This T cell receptor (gamma chain) was identified in a study of intestinal T cells in coeliac disease (dated by TCRdb to 2020 to 2021). In the study overall: Coeliac patients were found to be much younger than controls, with mean ages of about 15 versus 50 years recorded in the TRG cohort. Duodenal biopsies from around ten coeliac disease patients and around ten non-coeliac controls were included in the TCR-delta (TRD) cohort. A second, larger TCR-gamma (TRG) cohort comprised duodenal biopsies from some 36 coeliac disease patients and roughly 20 non-coeliac controls. Overall study outcomes, separate from this receptor: Coeliac and control groups differed significantly in age, although an age-split analysis did not yield significant classification. TRD kmer-based clustering correctly classified all 20 or so biopsies in training, with a reported leave-one-out accuracy of over 80%. FFPE-derived DNA was found to be relatively degraded, and loss of a proportion of TCR sequences in each sample was likely caused by this degradation. TRG clustering correctly classified most of the roughly 54 biopsies (approximately 94%), with a reported leave-one-out accuracy of about 87%. Repeated CDR3 amino acid sequences could not be distinguished from PCR duplicates.

Including cysteine and phenylalanine, the CDR3 has 14 amino acids. Of all the DNA, just the CDR3 is kept, 42 bases in frame from base 1. The germline V and J ends show losses of 5 bases and 0 bases respectively, and no gene match explains 3 bases of the junction. As encoded in the germline V gene, CDR1 is VENAVY while CDR2 is YDSYNSRV. For each case, genomic DNA was extracted from ten 5-um FFPE scrolls with the QIAamp DNA FFPE tissue kit. Fully anonymised formalin-fixed paraffin-embedded duodenal biopsies surplus to diagnostic needs were used to test TCR repertoire-based classification of coeliac disease. Library creation used multiplex PCR. These reads were obtained on an Ion Torrent PGM. TRG repertoires were amplified from about 200 ng of biopsy DNA with the LymphoTrack kit, in which Illumina adapters are carried by the primers. TRG amplicons were purified using AMPure XP beads, were quantified on a 2100 Bioanalyzer, and were pooled equimolarly. An Ion PGM instrument was used to sequence the TRG libraries. On the study's bioinformatics: Reads in which more than 10% of nucleotides fell below the per-patient third-quartile quality score were removed with FastX. Reads were aligned with IMGT/HighV-QUEST to assign V, D and J genes, identify CDR3 regions and assess functionality. Sequences were converted to amino acids, and every sequence predicted to be non-functional was removed. CDR3s were split into kmers with and without positional annotation, PCA was performed on kmer frequencies, and samples were clustered using all 1023 combinations of PCs 1-10. Classification was validated by leave-one-out cross-validation, re-optimising parameters on the remaining samples each time. Shannon diversity was calculated with the vegan R package from repeated random subsamples, each the size of the lowest read count. Clones were re-identified by TCRdb from the public reads with CATT, and rows with the same DNA were merged. The V and J calls shown here were made by TCRdb, not taken from the authors' results. Recorded for this sample are 1,800 or so gamma-chain clones; about 50% of them occurred a single time. The ten largest clones add up to more than 7% of the sample.

In regard to this clone: Its antigen remains unidentified. Base quality data are lacking; no much larger clone is found one base away.

What was sequenced was a duodenal biopsy. The chain is assembled from TRGV8 and TRGJP2. This clonotype was obtained from a human donor with celiac disease. The DNA sequence is given as TGTGCCACCTGGGTTGATAGTAGTGATTGGATCAAGACGTTT. Its protein product is CATWVDSSDWIKTF.